Listed here are 2 T cell receptor beta chains from one sample, sequenced in a study of T cell changes during pregnancy in multiple sclerosis. Profiling relied on immunoSEQ multiplex PCR, and the TCRdb table lists in-frame clones only, not all of them. The top ten clones hold under 0.85% of a sample with approximately 90,000 clones, roughly 93% of them seen once. Specimen: peripheral blood, collected in the third trimester of pregnancy. These receptors all come from a female donor with multiple sclerosis, enrolled in a pregnancy study.

The CDR3 DNA reads TGTGCCAGCAGCGTAGCAGCGGGAGTAAACACCGGGGAGCTGTTTTTT. It translates to CASSVAAGVNTGELFF. The rearrangement links TRBV9 to TRBJ2-2, with 8 positions matching TRBD2. CDR1 is SGDLS and CDR2 is YYNGEE in the germline V gene. The CDR3 spans 16 residues. The V and J ends lost 0 bases and 2 bases, in that order; junction bases with no gene match: 3.

V and J are TRBV12-5 and TRBJ1-2; TRBD1 matches at 10 bases. CDR1 and CDR2 from the germline V gene are LGHNT and FRNRAP. The CDR3 is made up of 18 amino acids. V shed 4 bases, J shed 4 bases, and the junction held 15 bases outside the gene matches. The CDR3 sequence is CASGSQTWTGGSIYGYTF. Here the CDR3 DNA reads TGTGCTAGTGGTTCCCAAACCTGGACAGGGGGGAGTATCTATGGCTACACCTTC. Combining the CDR3 with reference TRBV12-5 and TRBJ1-2 gives the whole variable domain DARVTQTPRHKVTEMGQEVTMRCQPILGHNTVFWYRQTMMQGLELLAYFRNRAPLDDSGMPKDRFSAEMPDATLATLKIQPSEPRDSAVYFCASGSQTWTGGSIYGYTFGSGTRLTVV.